This T cell receptor (beta chain) is drawn from a study of identical twins. This clonotype was seen a few times. TCRdb called the 5' RACE reads again in MiXCR, with one record for every CDR3 protein. The sample lists some 690,000 distinct CDR3 sequences, about 20% occurring once. The germline gives CDR1 DFQATT, CDR2 SNEGSKA (reference sequence). The CDR3 length is 13 residues. The germline V and J ends were trimmed by 3 bases and 4 bases, with 12 bases remaining between them. This sample was also put to use in a study of T cells expressing NK-cell markers.

The sequence came from a woman under 30 in good health. The V gene is TRBV20-1, the J gene TRBJ1-1; unclear D gene. The sequenced sample consisted of PBMCs. Here the CDR3 reads CSARGRRPTEAFF. The CDR3 DNA reads as TGCAGTGCTAGGGGTCGCAGGCCCACTGAAGCTTTCTTT.